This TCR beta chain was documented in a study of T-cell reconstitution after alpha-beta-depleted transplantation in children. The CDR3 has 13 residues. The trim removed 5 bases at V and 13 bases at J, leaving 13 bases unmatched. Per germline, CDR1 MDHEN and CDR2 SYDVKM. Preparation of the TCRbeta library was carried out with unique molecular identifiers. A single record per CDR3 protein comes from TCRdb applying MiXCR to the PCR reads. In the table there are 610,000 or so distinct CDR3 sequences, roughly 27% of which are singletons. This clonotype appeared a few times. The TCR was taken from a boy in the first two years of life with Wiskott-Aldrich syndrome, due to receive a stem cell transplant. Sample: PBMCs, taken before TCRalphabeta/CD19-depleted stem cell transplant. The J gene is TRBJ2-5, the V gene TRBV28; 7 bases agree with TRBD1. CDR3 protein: CASSPRGRQGRYF. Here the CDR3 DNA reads TGTGCCAGCAGTCCGAGAGGACGACAGGGCCGGTACTTC.